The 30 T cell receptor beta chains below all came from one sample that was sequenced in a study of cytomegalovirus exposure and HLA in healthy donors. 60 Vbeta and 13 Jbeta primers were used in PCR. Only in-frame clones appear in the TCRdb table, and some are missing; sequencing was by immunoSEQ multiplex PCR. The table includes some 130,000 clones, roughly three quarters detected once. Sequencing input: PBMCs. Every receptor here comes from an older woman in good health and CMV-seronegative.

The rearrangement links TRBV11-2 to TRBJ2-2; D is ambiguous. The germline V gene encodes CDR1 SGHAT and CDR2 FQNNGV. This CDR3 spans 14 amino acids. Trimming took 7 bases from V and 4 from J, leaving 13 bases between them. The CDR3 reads CASTSNRVTGELFF. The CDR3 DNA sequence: TGTGCCAGCACTTCTAACCGGGTCACCGGGGAGCTGTTTTTT.

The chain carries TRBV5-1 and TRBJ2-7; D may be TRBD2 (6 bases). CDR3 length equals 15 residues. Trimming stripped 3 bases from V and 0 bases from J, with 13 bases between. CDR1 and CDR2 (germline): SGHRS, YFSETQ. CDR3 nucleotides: TGCGCCAGCAGCTCCGGGACTCCCAGCTCCTACGAGCAGTACTTC. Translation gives CASSSGTPSSYEQYF.

The CDR3 reads CASSPLGGIPDTQYF. The CDR3 DNA follows: TGTGCCAGCAGCCCCCTCGGCGGGATCCCAGATACGCAGTATTTT. J is TRBJ2-3 and V is TRBV7-8, with a possible D match to TRBD2 (6 bases). The CDR3 contains 15 residues. In germline, CDR1 is SGHVS, CDR2 FQNEAQ. Trimming cost V 5 bases and J 4 bases, with 16 bases left between them.

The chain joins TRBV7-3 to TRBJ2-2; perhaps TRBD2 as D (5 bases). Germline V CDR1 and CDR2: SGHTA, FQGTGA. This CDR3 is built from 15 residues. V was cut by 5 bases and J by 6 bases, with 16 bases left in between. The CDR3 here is CASSATSKTAGELFF. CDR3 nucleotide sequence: TGTGCCAGCAGCGCCACTAGTAAAACCGCCGGGGAGCTGTTTTTT.

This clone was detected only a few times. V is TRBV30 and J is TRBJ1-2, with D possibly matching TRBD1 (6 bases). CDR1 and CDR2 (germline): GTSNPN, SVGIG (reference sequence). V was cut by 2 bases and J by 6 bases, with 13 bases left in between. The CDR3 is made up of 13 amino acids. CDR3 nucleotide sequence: TGTGCCTGGAGTTCAGGGGTGATGGATGGCTACACCTTC. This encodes CAWSSGVMDGYTF. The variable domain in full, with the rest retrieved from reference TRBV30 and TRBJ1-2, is SQTIHQWPATLVQPVGSPLSLECTVEGTSNPNLYWYRQAAGRGLQLLFYSVGIGQISSEVPQNLSASRPQDRQFILSSKKLLLSDSGFYLCAWSSGVMDGYTFGSGTRLTVV.

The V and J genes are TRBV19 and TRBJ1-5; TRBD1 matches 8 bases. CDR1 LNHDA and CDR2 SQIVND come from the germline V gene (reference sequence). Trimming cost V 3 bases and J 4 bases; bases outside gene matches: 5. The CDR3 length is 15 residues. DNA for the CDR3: TGTGCCAGTAGTATGGGACAGGTACAGAATCAGCCCCAGCATTTT. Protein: CASSMGQVQNQPQHF.

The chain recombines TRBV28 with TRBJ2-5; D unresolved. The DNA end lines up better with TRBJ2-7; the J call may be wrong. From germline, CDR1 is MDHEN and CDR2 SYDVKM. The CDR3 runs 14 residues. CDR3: CASSFDLPAYEQYF. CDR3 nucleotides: TGTGCCAGCAGTTTCGATCTGCCCGCCTACGAGCAGTACTTC.

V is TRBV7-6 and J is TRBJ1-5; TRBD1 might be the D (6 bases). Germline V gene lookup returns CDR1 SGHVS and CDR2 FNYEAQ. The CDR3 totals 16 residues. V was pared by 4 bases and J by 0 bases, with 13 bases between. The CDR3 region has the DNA TGTGCCAGCAGCTCTGAACGAGGGGGTAGCAATCAGCCCCAGCATTTT. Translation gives CASSSERGGSNQPQHF.

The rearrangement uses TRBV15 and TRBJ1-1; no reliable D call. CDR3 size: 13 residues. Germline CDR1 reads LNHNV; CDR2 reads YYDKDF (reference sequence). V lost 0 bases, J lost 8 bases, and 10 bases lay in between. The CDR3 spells CATSRDFRGEAFF. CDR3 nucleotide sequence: TGTGCCACCAGCAGAGATTTTCGCGGGGAAGCTTTCTTT. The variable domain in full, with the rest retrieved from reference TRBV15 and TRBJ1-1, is DAMVIQNPRYQVTQFGKPVTLSCSQTLNHNVMYWYQQKSSQAPKLLFHYYDKDFNNEADTPDNFQSRRPNTSFCFLDIRSPGLGDTAMYLCATSRDFRGEAFFGQGTRLTVV.

CDR3 sequence reads: CASSLPDRVTGELFF. The DNA for the CDR3 is TGTGCCAGCAGCTTACCGGACAGGGTCACCGGGGAGCTGTTTTTT. This chain uses TRBV7-9 with TRBJ2-2; 8 nucleotides line up with TRBD1. The CDR3 runs to 15 residues. J lost 4 bases, V lost 2 bases, and 3 bases had no gene match. Germline V gene lookup returns CDR1 SEHNR and CDR2 FQNEAQ (reference sequence).

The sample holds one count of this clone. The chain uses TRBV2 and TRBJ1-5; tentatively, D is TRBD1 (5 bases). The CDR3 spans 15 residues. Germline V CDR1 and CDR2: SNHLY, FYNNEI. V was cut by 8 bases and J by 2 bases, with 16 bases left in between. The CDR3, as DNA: TGTGCCAGCGTCCAACGATCGGGGGGCAATCAGCCCCAGCATTTT. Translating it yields CASVQRSGGNQPQHF. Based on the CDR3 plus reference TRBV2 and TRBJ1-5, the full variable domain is EPEVTQTPSHQVTQMGQEVILRCVPISNHLYFYWYRQILGQKVEFLVSFYNNEISEKSEIFDDQFSVERPDGSNFTLKIRSTKLEDSAMYFCASVQRSGGNQPQHFGDGTRLSIL.

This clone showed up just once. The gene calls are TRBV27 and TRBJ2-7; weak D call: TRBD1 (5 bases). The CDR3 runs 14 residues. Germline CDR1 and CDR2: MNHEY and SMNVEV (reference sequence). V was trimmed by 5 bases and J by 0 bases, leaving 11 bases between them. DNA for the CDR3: TGTGCCAGCAGTCCCCCAGGGTACTCCTACGAGCAGTACTTC. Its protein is CASSPPGYSYEQYF.

The CDR3, as DNA: TGTGCCAGCAGCCAAGGAGGACACCCCAATCAGCCCCAGCATTTT. The encoded protein is CASSQGGHPNQPQHF. The chain links TRBV14 to TRBJ1-5; tentatively, D is TRBD1 (5 bases). The CDR3 length is 15 residues. V lost 1 base to trimming and J lost 3 bases, with 10 bases between them. The germline V gene encodes CDR1 SGHDN and CDR2 FVKESK.

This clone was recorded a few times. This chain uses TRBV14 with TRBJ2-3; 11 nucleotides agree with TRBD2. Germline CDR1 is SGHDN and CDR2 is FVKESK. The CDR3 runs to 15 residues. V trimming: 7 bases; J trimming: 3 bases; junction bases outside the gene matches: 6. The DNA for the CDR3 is TGTGCCAGCACCGAACTAGCGGGGGAGACAGATACGCAGTATTTT. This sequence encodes CASTELAGETDTQYF.

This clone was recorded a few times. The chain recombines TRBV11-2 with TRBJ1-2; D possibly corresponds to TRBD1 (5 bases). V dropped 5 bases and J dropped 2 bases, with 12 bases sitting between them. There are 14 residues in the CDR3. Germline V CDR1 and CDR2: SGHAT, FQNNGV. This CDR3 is CASSVRNRNYGYTF. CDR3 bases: TGTGCCAGCAGCGTTCGCAACAGGAACTATGGCTACACCTTC.

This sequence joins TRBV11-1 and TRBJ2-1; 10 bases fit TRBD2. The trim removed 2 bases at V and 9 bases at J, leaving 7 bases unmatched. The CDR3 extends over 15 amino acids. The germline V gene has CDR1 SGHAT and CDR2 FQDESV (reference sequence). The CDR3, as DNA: TGTGCCAGCAGCTTACGGCTAGCGGGAGTAGGTGAGCAGTTCTTC. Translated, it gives CASSLRLAGVGEQFF.

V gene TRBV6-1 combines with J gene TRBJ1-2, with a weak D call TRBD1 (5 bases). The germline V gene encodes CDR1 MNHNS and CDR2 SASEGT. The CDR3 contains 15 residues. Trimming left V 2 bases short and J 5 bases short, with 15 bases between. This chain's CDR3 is CASSESFRAGYGYTF. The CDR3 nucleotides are TGTGCCAGCAGTGAATCTTTCAGGGCCGGTTATGGCTACACCTTC.

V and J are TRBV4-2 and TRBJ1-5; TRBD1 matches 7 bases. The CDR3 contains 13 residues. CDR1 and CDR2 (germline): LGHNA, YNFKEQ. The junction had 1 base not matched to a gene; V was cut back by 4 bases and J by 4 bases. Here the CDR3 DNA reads TGTGCCAGCAGCCCGGACAGGAATCAGCCCCAGCATTTT. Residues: CASSPDRNQPQHF.

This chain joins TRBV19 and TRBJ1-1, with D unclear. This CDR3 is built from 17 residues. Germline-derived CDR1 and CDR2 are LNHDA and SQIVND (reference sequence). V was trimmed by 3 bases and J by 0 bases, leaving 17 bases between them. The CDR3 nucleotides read TGTGCCAGTAGTATTCGAGGCCGGACTAACCTGAACACTGAAGCTTTCTTT. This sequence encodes CASSIRGRTNLNTEAFF.

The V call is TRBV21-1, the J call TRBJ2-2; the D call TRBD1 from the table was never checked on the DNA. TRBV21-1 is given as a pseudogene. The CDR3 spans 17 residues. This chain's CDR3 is CASSTRHRGANTGELFF. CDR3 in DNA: TGTGCCAGCAGCACGAGACACAGGGGAGCGAACACCGGGGAGCTGTTTTTT.

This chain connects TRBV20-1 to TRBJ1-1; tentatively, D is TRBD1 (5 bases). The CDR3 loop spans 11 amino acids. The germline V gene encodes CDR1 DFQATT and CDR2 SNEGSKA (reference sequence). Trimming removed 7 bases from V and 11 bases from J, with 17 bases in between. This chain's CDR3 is CSVRNRLGAFF. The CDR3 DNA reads TGCAGTGTTCGCAACAGGCTGGGGGCTTTCTTT.

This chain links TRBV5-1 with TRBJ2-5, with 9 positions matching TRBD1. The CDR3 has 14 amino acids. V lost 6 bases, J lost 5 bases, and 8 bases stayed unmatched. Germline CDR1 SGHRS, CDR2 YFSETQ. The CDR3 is CASNPGTGRETQYF. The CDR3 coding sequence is TGCGCCAGCAACCCCGGGACAGGGCGTGAGACCCAGTACTTC.

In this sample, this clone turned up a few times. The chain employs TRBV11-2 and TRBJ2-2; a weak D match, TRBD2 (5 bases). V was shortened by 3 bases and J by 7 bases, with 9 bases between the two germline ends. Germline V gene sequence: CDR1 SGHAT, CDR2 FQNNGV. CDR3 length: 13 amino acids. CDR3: CASSFTSGGELFF. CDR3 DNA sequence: TGTGCCAGCAGCTTTACTAGTGGCGGGGAGCTGTTTTTT.

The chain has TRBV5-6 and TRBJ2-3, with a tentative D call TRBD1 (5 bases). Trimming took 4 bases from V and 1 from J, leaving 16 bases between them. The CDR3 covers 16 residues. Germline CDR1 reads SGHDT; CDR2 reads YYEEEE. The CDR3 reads CASSRDGRVGTDTQYF. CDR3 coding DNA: TGTGCCAGCAGCAGGGATGGCAGGGTGGGCACAGATACGCAGTATTTT. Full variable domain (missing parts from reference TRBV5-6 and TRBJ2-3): DAGVTQSPTHLIKTRGQQVTLRCSPKSGHDTVSWYQQALGQGPQFIFQYYEEEERQRGNFPDRFSGHQFPNYSSELNVNALLLGDSALYLCASSRDGRVGTDTQYFGPGTRLTVL.

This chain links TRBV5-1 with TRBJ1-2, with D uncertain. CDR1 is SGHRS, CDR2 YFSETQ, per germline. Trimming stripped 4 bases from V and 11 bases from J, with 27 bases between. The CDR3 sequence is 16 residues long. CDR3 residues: CASSPLSPYSVRGYTF. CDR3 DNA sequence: TGCGCCAGCAGCCCACTAAGTCCCTATTCGGTTCGCGGTTACACCTTC.

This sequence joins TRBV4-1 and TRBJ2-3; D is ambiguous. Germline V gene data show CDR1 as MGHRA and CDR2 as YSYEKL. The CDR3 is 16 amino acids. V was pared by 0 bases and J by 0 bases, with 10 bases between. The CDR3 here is CASSQDAGLSTDTQYF. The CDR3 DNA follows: TGCGCCAGCAGCCAAGATGCAGGCCTTAGCACAGATACGCAGTATTTT.

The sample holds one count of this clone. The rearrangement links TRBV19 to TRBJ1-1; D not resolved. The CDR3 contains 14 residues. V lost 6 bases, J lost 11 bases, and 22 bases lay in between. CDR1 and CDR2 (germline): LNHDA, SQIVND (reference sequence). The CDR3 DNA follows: TGTGCCAGTAGGAGGTATAGGAGTTCGGGGATGGCTTTCTTT. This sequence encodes CASRRYRSSGMAFF.

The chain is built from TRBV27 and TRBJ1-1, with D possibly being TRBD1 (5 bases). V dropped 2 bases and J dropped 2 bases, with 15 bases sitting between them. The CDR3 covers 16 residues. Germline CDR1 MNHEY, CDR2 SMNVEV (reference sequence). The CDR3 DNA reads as TGTGCCAGCAGTTTAGCCCTTGGGGGGGAAAACACTGAAGCTTTCTTT. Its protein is CASSLALGGENTEAFF.

CDR3 nucleotide sequence: TGTGCCAGCTCGCTAAGGGAGACTGAAGCTTTCTTT. Translated: CASSLRETEAFF. The chain combines TRBV18 with TRBJ1-1; D is unclear. V was trimmed by 6 bases and J by 5 bases, leaving 10 bases between them. CDR1 and CDR2 from the germline V gene are KGHSH and LQKENI. The CDR3 is 12 residues long.

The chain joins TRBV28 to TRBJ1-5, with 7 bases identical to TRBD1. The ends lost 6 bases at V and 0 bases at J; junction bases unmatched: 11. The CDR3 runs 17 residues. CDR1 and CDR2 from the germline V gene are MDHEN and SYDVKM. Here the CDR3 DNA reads TGTGCCAGCAGCCAACTCCGGGACAGTTATAGCAATCAGCCCCAGCATTTT. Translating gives CASSQLRDSYSNQPQHF.